The 13 T cell receptor beta chains given below trace back to one sample, sequenced in a study of T cell responses to AZD1222 COVID-19 vaccine. The method was immunoSEQ multiplex PCR; TCRdb's version includes in-frame clones alone and lacks a portion of them. This table holds 150,000 or so clones, approximately 90% found once. The sample here was peripheral blood, taken on day 0 of AZD1222 vaccination. The receptors here all came from an adult in good health.

This clone showed up just once. The chain links TRBV9 to TRBJ1-1; 9 nucleotides match TRBD1. V dropped 4 bases and J dropped 7; count of bases not matched to a gene: 11. CDR3 length: 15 residues. Germline V gene data show CDR1 as SGDLS and CDR2 as YYNGEE. In DNA, the CDR3 is TGTGCCAGCAGCAAGGGACAGGGAGCCGAACGTGAAGCTTTCTTT. Residues: CASSKGQGAEREAFF.

This clone was observed a single time. The chain is built from TRBV7-9 and TRBJ2-1, with 9 bases that match TRBD2. Looked up from germline, CDR1 is SEHNR and CDR2 is FQNEAQ (reference sequence). This CDR3 spans 15 amino acids. Unmatched junction bases numbered 6, after V lost 3 bases and J lost 6 bases. Here the CDR3 DNA reads TGTGCCAGCAGCTTTACGGGCGGGAGGGCCAATGAGCAGTTCTTC. Its protein is CASSFTGGRANEQFF.

This chain connects TRBV5-1 to TRBJ1-1; unclear D gene. This CDR3 has 16 residues. With 4 bases removed from V and 5 bases from J, the gap between germline ends came to 21 bases. Germline V CDR1 and CDR2: SGHRS, YFSETQ. The CDR3 region is CASSPLGAGQNTEAFF. The CDR3 DNA reads TGCGCCAGCAGCCCCTTGGGCGCCGGGCAGAATACTGAAGCTTTCTTT. The full variable domain, with the rest looked up from reference TRBV5-1 and TRBJ1-1, is KAGVTQTPRYLIKTRGQQVTLSCSPISGHRSVSWYQQTPGQGLQFLFEYFSETQRNKGNFPGRFSGRQFSNSRSEMNVSTLELGDSALYLCASSPLGAGQNTEAFFGQGTRLTVV.

The chain employs TRBV6-2 or TRBV6-3 and TRBJ2-3; 11 bases are shared with TRBD2. The CDR3 length is 16 residues. After removal of 3 bases from V and 0 bases from J, the junction contained 2 bases not matched to a gene. Germline assignment: CDR1 MNHEY and CDR2 SVGEGT. The CDR3 region has the DNA TGTGCCAGCAGTTATACTAGCGGGGGAAGCACAGATACGCAGTATTTT. Its protein is CASSYTSGGSTDTQYF.

The chain is built from TRBV5-8 and TRBJ1-1, with TRBD1 as a possible D gene (5 bases). Per germline, CDR1 SGHTS and CDR2 YDEGEE. V lost 5 bases to trimming and J lost 4 bases, with 12 bases between them. The CDR3 consists of 13 residues. CDR3 protein: CASRPRGATEAFF. DNA for the CDR3: TGTGCCAGCAGGCCTCGAGGGGCCACTGAAGCTTTCTTT.

The gene calls are TRBV3-1 (or the pseudogene TRBV3-2) and TRBJ2-5, with TRBD2 matching over 8 bases. Germline lookup yields CDR1 LGHDT and CDR2 YNNKEL (reference sequence). The CDR3 is 14 residues long. V lost 4 bases, J lost 5 bases, and 6 bases stayed unmatched. CDR3 region: CASSLRGGRETQYF. CDR3 in DNA: TGTGCCAGCAGCCTCCGGGGGGGGAGGGAGACCCAGTACTTC.

The chain employs TRBV27 and TRBJ1-6; TRBD1 matches 8 bases. Germline V gene data show CDR1 as MNHEY and CDR2 as SMNVEV (reference sequence). V lost 5 bases and J lost 9; bases outside the gene matches: 6. This CDR3 has 14 amino acids. This CDR3 is CASSTRGRGSPLHF. CDR3 nucleotide sequence: TGTGCCAGCAGTACCAGGGGGCGGGGTTCACCCCTCCACTTT.

The chain couples TRBV18 to TRBJ1-4, with 8 bases that match TRBD1. With 1 base clipped from V and 3 bases from J, the junction kept 1 base outside the gene matches. CDR1 and CDR2 (germline): KGHSH, LQKENI. The CDR3 contains 15 residues. The CDR3 here is CASSPLTGANEKLFF. The CDR3 bases are TGTGCCAGCTCACCACTGACAGGGGCTAATGAAAAACTGTTTTTT.

The J gene is TRBJ1-1, the V gene TRBV20-1; no reliable D call. Germline values: CDR1 DFQATT, CDR2 SNEGSKA (reference sequence). Trimming stripped 5 bases from V and 4 bases from J, with 8 bases between. This CDR3 spans 11 amino acids. The CDR3 here is CSAQWSTEAFF. The CDR3, as DNA: TGCAGTGCTCAGTGGAGCACTGAAGCTTTCTTT.

V and J are TRBV5-1 and TRBJ2-1, with 14 bases lining up with TRBD2. Germline V lookup: CDR1 SGHRS, CDR2 YFSETQ. This CDR3 has 18 residues. V was pared by 2 bases and J by 4 bases, with 8 bases of the junction left unmatched. The CDR3 reads CASSLRLAGGVLYNEQFF. CDR3 bases: TGCGCCAGCAGCTTAAGACTAGCGGGAGGGGTATTATACAATGAGCAGTTCTTC.

The rearrangement uses TRBV7-6 and TRBJ2-5, with D maybe TRBD2 (6 bases). Trimming left V 0 bases short and J 7 bases short, with 15 bases between. CDR1 and CDR2 (germline): SGHVS, FNYEAQ. The length of the CDR3 is 15 residues. Written as DNA, the CDR3 is TGTGCCAGCAGCTTAGCAGGAGGGATCCCCGCGACCCAGTACTTC. It codes for CASSLAGGIPATQYF.

The chain employs TRBV7-3 and TRBJ2-1; 11 bases line up with TRBD2. In germline, CDR1 is SGHTA, CDR2 FQGTGA. Trimming took 4 bases from V and 7 from J; bases not matched to a gene: 9. The CDR3 contains 16 residues. DNA of the CDR3: TGTGCCAGCAGCTGGGGCGGGACTAGCGGTAGGAATGAGCAGTTCTTC. It codes for CASSWGGTSGRNEQFF.

The chain links TRBV28 to TRBJ1-5; D gene ambiguous. The CDR3 runs 13 residues. V was shortened by 7 bases and J by 2 bases, with 9 bases between the two germline ends. CDR1 is MDHEN and CDR2 is SYDVKM in the germline V gene. In DNA form, the CDR3 reads TGTGCCAGCACCCGTTCTGGCAATCAGCCCCAGCATTTT. Translated, it gives CASTRSGNQPQHF.